This TCR beta chain emerged from a study of blood T cell repertoires in COVID-19. Overall study context: Material from acute and convalescent COVID-19 was sourced from the United States, Italy and Spain. The analysed material was cDNA or gDNA that came from T cells, B-cell-depleted T cells, or PBMCs.

The V gene's germline CDR1 is SGDLS and CDR2 YYNGEE. V was clipped by 4 bases and J by 6 bases; unmatched bases: 12. The CDR3 loop spans 15 amino acids. In the original workflow: The authors estimated nucleated cell counts from reference gene primer amplification. Profiling relied on immunoSEQ multiplex PCR, and the TCRdb table lists in-frame clones only, not all of them. The V and J calls and the clone size are those of that table, but D and trimming were determined from the DNA. This sample has approximately 50,000 clones; roughly 90% occur once, and the top ten carry more than 2%. The V and J genes are TRBV9 and TRBJ1-2; 7 bases line up with TRBD1. This receptor was identified in a human donor in a cohort sampled during active COVID-19. Material: peripheral blood. The CDR3: CASSPRDRVGDGYTF. The CDR3 DNA is TGTGCCAGCAGCCCGCGAGACAGGGTGGGAGATGGCTACACCTTC.